The T cell receptor (beta chain) described here comes from a study of regulatory T cells in long-lasting Graves disease. Trimming took off 2 bases at V and 0 bases at J, with 13 bases between the two ends. Per germline, CDR1 MNHNS and CDR2 SASEGT. The CDR3 length is 16 residues. Combining iRepertoire HTBI primers with Arm-PCR of CDR3 regions, the authors built TCR beta libraries. MiXCR was run by TCRdb on the multiplex PCR reads, yielding one entry per CDR3 protein. The sample has roughly 500,000 distinct CDR3 sequences, about 20% seen once. The time point was: persistent/refractory GD, antithyroid drugs over 5 years with positive TRAb. The TCR library used RNA extracted from PBMCs. The sample holds many counts of this clonotype.

This sequence joins TRBV6-1 and TRBJ1-2; possibly TRBD1 for D (6 bases). This receptor was identified in a female donor with Graves disease. The starting material was peripheral blood mononuclear cells (PBMCs), obtained when the disease was refractory, from a patient treated with antithyroid drugs. CDR3 protein: CASSELGRGSNYGYTF. CDR3 in DNA: TGTGCCAGCAGTGAATTGGGCAGGGGATCTAACTATGGCTACACCTTC.